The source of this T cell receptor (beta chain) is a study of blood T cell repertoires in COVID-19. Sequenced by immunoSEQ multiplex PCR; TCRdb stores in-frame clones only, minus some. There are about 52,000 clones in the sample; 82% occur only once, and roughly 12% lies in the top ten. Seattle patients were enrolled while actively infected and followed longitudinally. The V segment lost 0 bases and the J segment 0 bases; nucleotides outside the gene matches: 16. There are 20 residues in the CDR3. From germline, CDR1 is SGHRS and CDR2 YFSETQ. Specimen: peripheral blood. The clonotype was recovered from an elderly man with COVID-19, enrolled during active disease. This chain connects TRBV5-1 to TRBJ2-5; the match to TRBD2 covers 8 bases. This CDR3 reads CASSLVLSHRLRGDQETQYF. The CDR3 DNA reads TGCGCCAGCAGCTTGGTGTTATCGCATCGGTTGCGGGGGGACCAAGAGACCCAGTACTTC. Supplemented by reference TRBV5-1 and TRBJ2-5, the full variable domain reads KAGVTQTPRYLIKTRGQQVTLSCSPISGHRSVSWYQQTPGQGLQFLFEYFSETQRNKGNFPGRFSGRQFSNSRSEMNVSTLELGDSALYLCASSLVLSHRLRGDQETQYFGPGTRLLVL.